Listed below are T cell receptor beta chains from one sample, sequenced in a study of T cell repertoires in cytomegalovirus infection. TCRdb called the reads again in MiXCR, with one record for every CDR3 protein. The sample shows about 480,000 distinct CDR3 sequences, roughly a third of them seen only once. These receptors' antigens are unknown. The source was cultured PBMCs, collected from culture after CMV antigen stimulation. These receptor sequences come from a human donor in good health (CMV status not recorded). Some clones in this sample may be carry-over from other donors' samples. Each CDR3 is given with its conserved first and last residue.

TRBV5-1	CASSLEGTPNQPQHF
TRBV5-6	CASSLEGLGAGTEAFF
TRBV3-1	CASSREEGLAGDTQYF
TRBV12-3/TRBV12-4	CASTRQGGRLYGYTF
TRBV6-5	CASSYSRFSGANVLTF
TRBV4-1	CASSRQKNTEAFF
TRBV7-6	CASSLGVGGDYGYTF
TRBV7-9	CASSPEVAGEKLFF
TRBV25-1	CASSEAGVSQPQHF
TRBV28	CASSLSFVETQYF
TRBV6-6	CASRREGPGGRGTEAFF
TRBV4-3	CASSQGEAGLGRTDTQYF
TRBV19	CASSIGQGGGYTF
TRBV28	CASSSTAYEQYF
TRBV7-9	CASSLGPGEDTQYF
TRBV15	CATSRDTWDRTGNTIYF
TRBV6-1	CASSGPGQGNGETQYF
TRBV5-5	CASSPNDRYEQFF
TRBV18	CASSPLEHYGYTF
TRBV29-1	CSVVILASGQSSYNEQFF
TRBV4-1	CASSQDYSVSSYNEQFF
TRBV27	CASSLIGREETQYF
TRBV7-2	CASSLARPRGDTQYF
TRBV19	CASSITRDYGAMKQFF
TRBV7-2	CASSGGAGNQPQHF
TRBV7-9	CASSTGTGVGNDQPQHF
TRBV6-5	CASTKAGGNNEQFF
TRBV3-1	CASSQFETEAFF
TRBV7-2	CASSFSNQPQHF
TRBV7-2	CASTPDREGIQYF
TRBV6-5	CASSRGQGQETQYF
TRBV11-2	CASSSGGREKLFF